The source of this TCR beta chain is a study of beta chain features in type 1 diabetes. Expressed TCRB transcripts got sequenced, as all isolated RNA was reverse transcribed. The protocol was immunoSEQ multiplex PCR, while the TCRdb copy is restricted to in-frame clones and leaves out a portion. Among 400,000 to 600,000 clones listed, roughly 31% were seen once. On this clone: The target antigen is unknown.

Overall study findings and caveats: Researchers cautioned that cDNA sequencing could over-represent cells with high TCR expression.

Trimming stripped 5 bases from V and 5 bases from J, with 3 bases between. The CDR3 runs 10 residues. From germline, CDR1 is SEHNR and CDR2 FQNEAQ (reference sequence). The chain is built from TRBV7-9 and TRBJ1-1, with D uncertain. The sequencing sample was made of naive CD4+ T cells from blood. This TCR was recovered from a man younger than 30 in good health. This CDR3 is CASSATEAFF. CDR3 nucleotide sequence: TGTGCCAGCAGCGCGACTGAAGCTTTCTTT.